Each of the 28 T cell receptor beta chains below was sequenced from the same sample in a study of cytomegalovirus exposure and HLA in healthy donors. The PCR was carried out with 60 Vbeta primers and 13 Jbeta primers. Using immunoSEQ multiplex PCR, the repertoire was profiled, and TCRdb retains in-frame clones only, with some absent. Here the sample spans some 190,000 clones, 76% being singletons. Input material: PBMCs. These receptors were taken from a woman aged 25 to 39 in good health and CMV-seropositive.

The chain couples TRBV27 to TRBJ1-5, with D unclear. This CDR3 has 14 amino acids. Trimming shortened V by 5 bases and J by 1 base, and 9 bases separated the two germline ends. Germline V gives CDR1 MNHEY, CDR2 SMNVEV (reference sequence). The CDR3 DNA follows: TGTGCCAGCAGTGCACTGAAGAGCAATCAGCCCCAGCATTTT. Protein product: CASSALKSNQPQHF.

J is TRBJ2-2 and V is TRBV5-1, with D hard to call. In germline, CDR1 is SGHRS, CDR2 YFSETQ. The CDR3 extends over 11 amino acids. The V gene lost 0 bases and the J gene lost 8 bases, with 2 bases spanning the gap. CDR3 loop: CASSLAGELFF. CDR3 nucleotides: TGCGCCAGCAGCTTGGCTGGGGAGCTGTTTTTT.

This chain connects TRBV5-1 to TRBJ1-2; TRBD1 matches at 9 bases. The CDR3 is 15 residues long. Looked up from germline, CDR1 is SGHRS and CDR2 is YFSETQ. V lost 4 bases to trimming and J lost 8 bases; unmatched junction nucleotides: 12. CDR3 nucleotides: TGCGCCAGCAGCCCTCGAAGGGACAGGGAAAGCGGCTACACCTTC. It specifies CASSPRRDRESGYTF. Full variable domain (remainder filled in from reference TRBV5-1 and TRBJ1-2): KAGVTQTPRYLIKTRGQQVTLSCSPISGHRSVSWYQQTPGQGLQFLFEYFSETQRNKGNFPGRFSGRQFSNSRSEMNVSTLELGDSALYLCASSPRRDRESGYTFGSGTRLTVV.

The chain joins TRBV18 to TRBJ2-7; a possible D gene is TRBD2 (6 bases). This CDR3 has 14 residues. Trimming took 6 bases from V and 2 from J, leaving 14 bases between them. From germline, CDR1 is KGHSH and CDR2 LQKENI. DNA of the CDR3: TGTGCCAGCTCCCCGGGACGGGGGACCTACGAGCAGTACTTC. This translates into CASSPGRGTYEQYF. Together with reference TRBV18 and TRBJ2-7, the CDR3 gives the full variable domain: NAGVMQNPRHLVRRRGQEARLRCSPMKGHSHVYWYRQLPEEGLKFMVYLQKENIIDESGMPKERFSAEFPKEGPSILRIQQVVRGDSAAYFCASSPGRGTYEQYFGPGTRLTVT.

The chain links TRBV9 to TRBJ1-2; weak D call: TRBD1 (5 bases). This CDR3 spans 14 amino acids. The germline V and J ends were trimmed by 7 bases and 8 bases, with 21 bases remaining between them. Looked up from germline, CDR1 is SGDLS and CDR2 is YYNGEE. Here the CDR3 reads CASGAGEGRKGYTF. The CDR3 DNA follows: TGTGCCAGCGGCGCCGGGGAGGGGAGGAAAGGCTACACCTTC.

This clone has only a few counts. The chain has TRBV5-1 and TRBJ2-1; 13 positions match TRBD2. Germline loops: CDR1 SGHRS, CDR2 YFSETQ. The ends lost 4 bases at V and 8 bases at J; junction bases unmatched: 9. The CDR3 is 16 amino acids. CDR3 nucleotides: TGCGCCAGCAGCCAACTAGCGGGGGGGCTTATCGATGAGCAGTTCTTC. Translating gives CASSQLAGGLIDEQFF.

The chain is built from TRBV28 and TRBJ2-5, with 9 nucleotides matching TRBD2. After removal of 5 bases from V and 1 base from J, the junction contained 11 bases not matched to a gene. Germline values: CDR1 MDHEN, CDR2 SYDVKM. The length of the CDR3 is 17 residues. In DNA, the CDR3 is TGTGCCAGCAGTCCAGACCCCAAGCGGGGGGTCCAAGAGACCCAGTACTTC. This gives the protein CASSPDPKRGVQETQYF. The complete variable domain, with remaining parts taken from reference TRBV28 and TRBJ2-5, reads DVKVTQSSRYLVKRTGEKVFLECVQDMDHENMFWYRQDPGLGLRLIYFSYDVKMKEKGDIPEGYSVSREKKERFSLILESASTNQTSMYLCASSPDPKRGVQETQYFGPGTRLLVL.

The chain carries TRBV30 and TRBJ2-2; possibly TRBD1 for D (6 bases). CDR3 length: 13 amino acids. Trimming took off 3 bases at V and 4 bases at J, with 9 bases between the two ends. Germline V lookup: CDR1 GTSNPN, CDR2 SVGIG (reference sequence). CDR3 nucleotide sequence: TGTGCCTGGAGGGACAGCGGCACCGGGGAGCTGTTTTTT. Amino acids: CAWRDSGTGELFF. Based on the CDR3 plus reference TRBV30 and TRBJ2-2, the full variable domain is SQTIHQWPATLVQPVGSPLSLECTVEGTSNPNLYWYRQAAGRGLQLLFYSVGIGQISSEVPQNLSASRPQDRQFILSSKKLLLSDSGFYLCAWRDSGTGELFFGEGSRLTVL.

With respect to this clone: This specimen includes other DNA sequences encoding the same CDR3. The chain recombines TRBV18 with TRBJ2-7; D is ambiguous. Germline V gene lookup returns CDR1 KGHSH and CDR2 LQKENI. The CDR3 runs to 12 residues. Trimming removed 3 bases at V and 0 bases at J, with 3 bases between. The CDR3 DNA sequence: TGTGCCAGCTCACCTAGCTCCTACGAGCAGTACTTC. Residues: CASSPSSYEQYF.

This clone has a single count. The V call is TRBV6-1, the J call TRBJ2-7; D may be TRBD1 (5 bases). V gave up 3 bases and J gave up 8 bases, with 14 bases separating them. CDR1 and CDR2 from the germline V gene are MNHNS and SASEGT. The length of the CDR3 is 13 residues. Here the CDR3 DNA reads TGTGCCAGCAGTGACTCCACCACAGGTCAGCAGTACTTC. This encodes CASSDSTTGQQYF.

V is TRBV28 and J is TRBJ2-7; perhaps TRBD2 as D (5 bases). The CDR3 has 12 residues. CDR1 and CDR2 (germline): MDHEN, SYDVKM. V shed 11 bases and J shed 1 base, with 12 bases lying between them. Here the CDR3 reads CASARGSYEQYF. The CDR3 DNA follows: TGTGCCTCCGCCCGGGGATCCTACGAGCAGTACTTC.

The V gene is TRBV28, the J gene TRBJ1-2, with 10 positions matching TRBD1. Per germline, CDR1 MDHEN and CDR2 SYDVKM. The V gene end was trimmed by 4 bases and the J gene end by 12 bases; junction bases not matched to a gene: 8. The CDR3 totals 13 residues. CDR3 sequence (DNA): TGTGCCAGCAGTTCTCGCTCGACAGGGGGCGACACCTTC. Its protein product is CASSSRSTGGDTF.

The CDR3 is CASSSGPTGGYGYTF. CDR3 sequence (DNA): TGTGCCAGCAGCTCCGGACCGACAGGGGGCTATGGCTACACCTTC. This chain joins TRBV11-2 and TRBJ1-2; 9 nucleotides align to TRBD1. The V gene's germline CDR1 is SGHAT and CDR2 FQNNGV. V was clipped by 4 bases and J by 4 bases; unmatched bases: 7. This CDR3 is 15 amino acids long.

This chain links TRBV30 with TRBJ1-3; D is unresolved. This CDR3 has 13 residues. The germline V and J ends were trimmed by 3 bases and 0 bases, with 6 bases remaining between them. Germline lookup yields CDR1 GTSNPN and CDR2 SVGIG (reference sequence). The CDR3 is CAWSANSGNTIYF. As DNA, the CDR3 is TGTGCCTGGAGCGCGAACTCTGGAAACACCATATATTTT.

The chain has TRBV12-5 and TRBJ2-1, with 12 bases that match TRBD2. CDR3 length: 15 residues. V lost 3 bases to trimming and J lost 7 bases; unmatched junction nucleotides: 4. The germline CDR1 and CDR2 sequences are LGHNT and FRNRAP. This chain's CDR3 is CASGFSSGGVNEQFF. CDR3 sequence (DNA): TGTGCTAGTGGTTTCTCTAGCGGGGGGGTGAATGAGCAGTTCTTC.

The V and J genes are TRBV5-8 and TRBJ2-7; D uncertain. CDR3 length: 10 residues. The V and J ends lost 6 bases and 2 bases respectively, with 3 bases between them. Per the germline V gene, CDR1 is SGHTS and CDR2 is YDEGEE. CDR3 sequence reads: CASKPYEQYF. The CDR3, as DNA: TGTGCCAGCAAGCCCTACGAGCAGTACTTC.

V usage is TRBV7-2 and J usage is TRBJ1-2, with TRBD1 matching over 8 bases. V lost 4 bases to trimming and J lost 5 bases; unmatched junction nucleotides: 9. Per the germline V gene, CDR1 is SGHTA and CDR2 is FQGNSA. The CDR3 contains 15 residues. This CDR3 is CASSSRGQAMYGYTF. CDR3 nucleotides: TGTGCCAGCAGCTCGAGGGGACAGGCTATGTATGGCTACACCTTC.

The gene calls are TRBV28 and TRBJ1-5, with TRBD1 matching over 9 bases. The CDR3 has 16 amino acids. The V segment lost 4 bases and the J segment 3 bases; nucleotides outside the gene matches: 7. CDR1 is MDHEN, CDR2 SYDVKM, per germline. The CDR3 loop reads CASSSTGQGSNQPQHF. The CDR3 nucleotides are TGTGCCAGCAGTTCCACCGGACAGGGGTCCAATCAGCCCCAGCATTTT.

The J gene is TRBJ1-5, the V gene TRBV28, with D perhaps TRBD1 (5 bases). In germline, CDR1 is MDHEN, CDR2 SYDVKM. Trimming left V 8 bases short and J 7 bases short, with 15 bases between. CDR3 size: 13 residues. The chain's CDR3 is CASLDSLGQPQHF. For the CDR3, the DNA is TGTGCCAGCCTCGACAGCTTAGGACAGCCCCAGCATTTT.

The chain combines TRBV28 with TRBJ1-5, with D possibly TRBD1 on 6 matching bases. CDR3 length: 14 residues. The V gene lost 5 bases and the J gene lost 7 bases, with 15 bases spanning the gap. CDR1 and CDR2 (germline): MDHEN, SYDVKM. CDR3 in DNA: TGTGCCAGCAGTGGCGGGGGGGGCGGACAGCCCCAGCATTTT. The encoded protein is CASSGGGGGQPQHF.

This clone was counted a few times. The chain links TRBV7-9 to TRBJ2-2; TRBD2 aligns across 7 bases. The germline V gene encodes CDR1 SEHNR and CDR2 FQNEAQ (reference sequence). V shed 5 bases, J shed 1 base, and the junction held 16 bases outside the gene matches. The CDR3 contains 19 residues. For the CDR3, the DNA is TGTGCCAGCAGCCCTTTTAGCTTGACTGAGCGGGGGAACACCGGGGAGCTGTTTTTT. Protein: CASSPFSLTERGNTGELFF. Together with reference TRBV7-9 and TRBJ2-2, the CDR3 gives the full variable domain: DTGVSQNPRHKITKRGQNVTFRCDPISEHNRLYWYRQTLGQGPEFLTYFQNEAQLEKSRLLSDRFSAERPKGSFSTLEIQRTEQGDSAMYLCASSPFSLTERGNTGELFFGEGSRLTVL.

This clone came up a few times. The chain combines TRBV28 with TRBJ1-5, with TRBD1 identical over 8 bases. With V trimmed by 8 bases and J by 5 bases, 8 bases remained unmatched. The CDR3 has 14 amino acids. In germline, CDR1 is MDHEN, CDR2 SYDVKM. This chain's CDR3 is CASGLGQEYQPQHF. The CDR3, as DNA: TGTGCCAGCGGCCTGGGACAGGAATATCAGCCCCAGCATTTT.

The rearrangement uses TRBV6-5 and TRBJ2-5; D might be TRBD1 (5 bases). The CDR3 has 14 residues. In germline, CDR1 is MNHEY, CDR2 SVGAGI. V lost 5 bases, J lost 5 bases, and 15 bases lay in between. CDR3 sequence reads: CASSKQAILETQYF. In DNA form, the CDR3 reads TGTGCCAGCAGTAAACAGGCCATTTTGGAGACCCAGTACTTC.

The CDR3 nucleotides read TGTGCCAGCAGAGAGGGGGATAACTATGGCTACACCTTC. The encoded protein is CASREGDNYGYTF. The J gene is TRBJ1-2, the V gene TRBV7-2; weak D call: TRBD1 (6 bases). There are 13 residues in the CDR3. Trimming removed 6 bases at V and 1 base at J, with 9 bases between. From germline, CDR1 is SGHTA and CDR2 FQGNSA.

The chain employs TRBV25-1 and TRBJ2-7; D not certain. Trimming left V 4 bases short and J 7 bases short, with 8 bases between. Germline V gives CDR1 MGHDK, CDR2 SYGVNS. The CDR3 covers 11 residues. CDR3 DNA sequence: TGTGCCAGCAGTGTGGGCCTGGAGCAGTACTTC. It encodes CASSVGLEQYF.

The chain recombines TRBV28 with TRBJ2-5; the match to TRBD2 covers 7 bases. The CDR3 covers 15 residues. From germline, CDR1 is MDHEN and CDR2 SYDVKM. After removal of 5 bases from V and 4 bases from J, the junction contained 10 bases not matched to a gene. Here the CDR3 reads CASSGSSGSGETQYF. CDR3 DNA: TGTGCCAGCAGTGGATCTAGCGGATCTGGAGAGACCCAGTACTTC.

CDR3 nucleotides: TGTGCCAGCAGTTACTCCCCGGGTGAGACCTACGAGCAGTACTTC. Amino acid sequence: CASSYSPGETYEQYF. The V and J genes are TRBV6-5 and TRBJ2-7, with no clear D. V lost 0 bases and J lost 2, with 11 bases in between. Germline V gene lookup returns CDR1 MNHEY and CDR2 SVGAGI. The CDR3 runs to 15 residues.

This chain joins TRBV7-9 and TRBJ2-5, with TRBD1 matching over 7 bases. Losses at the gene ends were 5 bases for V and 3 bases for J; bases not matched to a gene: 3. This CDR3 contains 13 residues. CDR1 is SEHNR and CDR2 is FQNEAQ in the germline V gene (reference sequence). The CDR3 protein is CASSPGTEETQYF. The CDR3 nucleotides read TGTGCCAGCAGCCCCGGGACAGAAGAGACCCAGTACTTC.